This T cell receptor (beta chain) was captured by sequencing in a study of blood T cells in healthy people across ages. General study findings and limits: Correlation between TCR beta diversity and naive T cell percentage was strong. Since the PBMCs were unsorted, naive and antigen-experienced cells could not be conclusively compared.

Peripheral blood from each donor was collected in a volume of ten milliliters. Notes on this clonotype: Its specificity is unknown. A much larger clone sits a single nucleotide away, making a read error possible.

With a J-beta primer mix and a sample-barcoded 5' primer, a second PCR ran 7 to 11 cycles. Per sample, CDR3-containing paired-end reads numbered at least 2.5 million. TCRdb recomputed calls from the 5' RACE reads with MiXCR, one row per CDR3 protein. The profile shows fewer than 800,000 distinct CDR3 sequences, over 45% of them singletons. The clonotype originates from a woman in her sixties or seventies in good health. Sequenced material: blood.

The CDR3 sequence: CSVSWDTLSYERYF. DNA for the CDR3: TGCAGCGTGTCGTGGGACACCCTCTCCTACGAGCGGTACTTC. This chain uses TRBV29-1 with TRBJ2-7, with a possible D match to TRBD1 (6 bases). CDR3 length: 14 residues. Germline CDR1 is SQVTM and CDR2 is ANQGSEA.